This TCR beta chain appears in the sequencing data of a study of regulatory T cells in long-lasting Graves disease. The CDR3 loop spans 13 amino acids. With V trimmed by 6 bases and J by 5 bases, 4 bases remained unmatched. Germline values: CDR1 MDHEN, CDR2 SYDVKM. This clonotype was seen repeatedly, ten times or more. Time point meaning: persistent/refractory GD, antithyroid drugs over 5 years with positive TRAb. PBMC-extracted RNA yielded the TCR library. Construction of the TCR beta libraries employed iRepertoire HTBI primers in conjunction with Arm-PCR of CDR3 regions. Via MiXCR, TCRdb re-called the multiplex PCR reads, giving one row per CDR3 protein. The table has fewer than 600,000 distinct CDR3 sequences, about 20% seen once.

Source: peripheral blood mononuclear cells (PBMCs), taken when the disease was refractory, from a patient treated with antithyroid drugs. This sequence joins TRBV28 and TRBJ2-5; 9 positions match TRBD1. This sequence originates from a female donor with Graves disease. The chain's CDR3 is CASSRDRVETQYF. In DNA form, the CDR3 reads TGTGCCAGCAGCCGGGACAGGGTTGAGACCCAGTACTTC.